This T cell receptor beta chain was obtained from a study of blood T cell repertoires in COVID-19. Under the authors' procedure: Reference gene primer amplification yielded estimated nucleated cell counts. Profiling relied on immunoSEQ multiplex PCR, and the TCRdb table lists in-frame clones only, not all of them. V and J calls and clone size are those listed in that table; D and trimming were worked out from the DNA. Of under 250,000 clones detected, roughly nine tenths appear once; the ten largest clones hold under 4%. The CDR3 runs 16 residues. The ends were cut back, 3 bases at V and 3 bases at J, with 15 bases in the middle. Germline V lookup: CDR1 SGHTA, CDR2 FQGNSA.

The source material was peripheral blood. This receptor was obtained from a man younger than 35 with active or convalescent COVID-19. The V gene is TRBV7-2, the J gene TRBJ2-1; D not certain. The CDR3 nucleotides are TGTGCCAGCAGCTTGACATTTGTGGGCAGCTACAATGAGCAGTTCTTC. As protein: CASSLTFVGSYNEQFF. The full variable domain, its missing parts supplied by reference TRBV7-2 and TRBJ2-1, is GAGVSQSPSNKVTEKGKDVELRCDPISGHTALYWYRQSLGQGLEFLIYFQGNSAPDKSGLPSDRFSAERTGGSVSTLTIQRTQQEDSAVYLCASSLTFVGSYNEQFFGPGTRLTVL.